This T cell receptor (beta chain) was found in a study of shared clonotypes between healthy human individuals. General study findings and limits: Generation probabilities of non-shared clonotypes were lower (relative to those shared by all four donors).

Per germline, CDR1 MNHEY and CDR2 SVGAGI. The CDR3 extends over 16 amino acids. V lost 0 bases to trimming and J lost 8 bases; unmatched junction nucleotides: 9. Sequencing was at deep level. The DNA input per sorted-subset replicate PCR was 200 to 250 ng, corresponding to some 27,000 T cell genomes. Data came from immunoSEQ multiplex PCR; TCRdb stores just in-frame clones and leaves some out. The sample records roughly 2.1 million clones, 85% to 95% being singletons. A note on this clone: No antigen is known for it.

CD8 cells classed as naive were CD45RO-negative and positively selected for CCR7, excluding terminally differentiated effector memory CD45RA+ cells. Sequencing was performed on naive CD8+ T cells from PBMCs. The sequence derives from a man aged 18 to 30 in good health. Some clones in this sample may be carry-over from other donors' samples. The gene calls are TRBV6-5 and TRBJ2-1; 8 bases fit TRBD2. For the CDR3, the DNA is TGTGCCAGCAGTTACTCACTAGCGGCGACGTTAGATGAGCAGTTCTTC. This translates into CASSYSLAATLDEQFF.